What follows are 4 T cell receptor beta chains derived from one specimen sequenced in a study of low-dose radiotherapy and immunotherapy resistance in tumors. First-strand cDNA used TRAV- and TRBV-specific primers, covering alpha and beta chains. The PCR that amplified TCRs ran for 20 to 25 cycles, relying on a constant-region primer and a V-primer adapter. From the reads, TCRdb called clonotypes with MiXCR, one entry per CDR3 protein. The table has fewer than 95,000 distinct CDR3 sequences, roughly a tenth seen once; the top ten hold under 1.1%. Time point in this sample: before trial treatment. Source: PBMCs, taken before treatment. The receptors were sampled from a male donor with prostate cancer.

This clonotype was recorded many times. The chain recombines TRBV6-2 or TRBV6-3 with TRBJ2-7; 7 bases agree with TRBD1. Germline loops: CDR1 MNHEY, CDR2 SVGEGT. The CDR3 is 17 residues long. Germline trimming cut 2 bases from V and 0 bases from J; bases unmatched to any gene: 10. The CDR3 protein is CASSYPTTGTVSYEQYF. For the CDR3, the DNA is TGTGCCAGCAGTTACCCCACAACGGGGACAGTCTCCTACGAGCAGTACTTC.

This clonotype was seen at least ten times. This rearrangement joins TRBV20-1 to TRBJ2-3, with 8 bases identical to TRBD2. This CDR3 contains 13 residues. Per the germline V gene, CDR1 is DFQATT and CDR2 is SNEGSKA (reference sequence). V trimming: 6 bases; J trimming: 2 bases; junction bases outside the gene matches: 4. Here the CDR3 reads CSALAVYTDTQYF. As DNA, the CDR3 is TGCAGTGCACTAGCGGTCTACACAGATACGCAGTATTTT.

This clonotype showed up many times. V usage is TRBV15 and J usage is TRBJ2-3, with D unresolved. CDR3 size: 13 residues. CDR1 is LNHNV and CDR2 is YYDKDF in the germline V gene (reference sequence). The V end lost 2 bases, the J end lost 3 bases, and 6 bases lay between the germline ends. CDR3 DNA: TGTGCCACCAGCAGATCACGGACAGATACGCAGTATTTT. Its translation: CATSRSRTDTQYF.

In its sample, this clonotype was seen many times. Written as DNA, the CDR3 is TGCAGCGTCGGGACACTTTTACACTCCTACAATGAGCAGTTCTTC. Translation: CSVGTLLHSYNEQFF. J is TRBJ2-1 and V is TRBV29-1, with D perhaps matching TRBD1 (6 bases). Trimming left V 6 bases short and J 0 bases short, with 15 bases between. Germline CDR1 reads SQVTM; CDR2 reads ANQGSEA. The CDR3 has 15 residues.